This T cell receptor beta chain was recorded in a study of T cells after yellow fever vaccination. The study's findings and limits: Subsequent booster samples again held most clones from primary vaccination (just under 98% CD4, about 90% CD8). Weaker overall was a secondary response that nonetheless peaked faster, on day 5 versus 15.

Trimming took 1 base from V and 5 from J, leaving 8 bases between them. The CDR3 contains 13 residues. Per the germline V gene, CDR1 is SGHTA and CDR2 is FQGNSA. This clonotype was recorded a few times. Its cognate antigen is unknown. MiXCR, applied by TCRdb to the 5' RACE reads, yields one record per CDR3 protein. This repertoire shows approximately 580,000 distinct CDR3 sequences, less than 20% found once; its top ten account for around 16%. This chain links TRBV7-2 with TRBJ2-5; D remains unclear. This TCR was recovered from a man aged 18 to 30 who received the YFV17D yellow fever vaccine. The source was PBMCs, collected 5 to 6 days after the first yellow fever vaccination. The DNA of the CDR3 is TGTGCCAGCAGCTTAGGGTCCGTGGAGACCCAGTACTTC. Protein sequence: CASSLGSVETQYF. Looking up the rest from reference TRBV7-2 and TRBJ2-5 gives the full variable domain: GAGVSQSPSNKVTEKGKDVELRCDPISGHTALYWYRQSLGQGLEFLIYFQGNSAPDKSGLPSDRFSAERTGGSVSTLTIQRTQQEDSAVYLCASSLGSVETQYFGPGTRLLVL.